This entry features one TCR beta chain sequence. Its antigen target is currently unknown. Nothing much larger sits one base from this clone, and base qualities are not available. The data originate from a study of cytomegalovirus exposure and HLA in healthy donors (dated by TCRdb to the late 2010s). Concerning the study at large: An earlier analysis of several hundred of the donors reported about 300 Gb of sequence data and some 110 million unique TCR beta sequences obtained from some 170 million T cells. An early release covering over 500 HLA-typed donors comprised about 300 gigabases of sequencing data and 85 million to 100 million unique TCR sequences. The genetic ancestry cluster associated with self-reported Caucasian donors included roughly 84% of the roughly 390 genotyped donors. The study aimed to test whether cataloging public T cell receptors could reveal signatures of past pathogen exposure. The study used immunosequencing to profile the T cell repertoires of approximately 630 subjects and linked those repertoires to cytomegalovirus serostatus. Along with the approximately 650-subject first cohort, a separate validation cohort of over a hundred different subjects was used. To predict cytomegalovirus infection status, the study brought together high-throughput TCR immunosequencing, statistical association of individual TCRs with disease status, and machine learning. In a later analysis, previously published TCR beta repertoires from 550 to 750 donors were re-analyzed and high-resolution HLA genotyping was added so that TCR occurrence patterns could be studied. Rather than drawing on any new phenotypic data, the later analysis identified candidate immune exposures from TCR beta sequences and the way those sequences occurred across donors. An earlier analysis of several hundred of the donors used high-throughput TCR beta sequencing to judge whether each TCR beta V gene segment behaved as functional or pseudogenic. Donor age, sex, ethnicity and CMV serostatus were compiled alongside the repertoire data. A later genetic analysis used genome-wide SNP genotypes for about 65% of the roughly 700 donors, treating that subset as a discovery cohort. All discovery cohort repertoires had been generated on a single sequencing platform. HLA typing included class I and class II loci at four-digit resolution. The number of donors typed differed by locus, with roughly 620-630 for A, B, C, DRB1 and DQB1, roughly 520 for DQA1, 600 to 610 for DPA1, and around 450 for DPB1. Because of strong linkage in the cohort, five DR-DQ haplotypes were treated as single units for association and clustering. Among 398 genotyped donors of the cohort, an average of 235,054 unique TCR beta nucleotide sequences were sequenced per donor, around 20% of them non-productive.

Paper-wide results and their limitations: Because the 87-base-pair reads could not distinguish some IMGT-functional V segments, including TRBV6-2 and TRBV6-3, those segments were excluded. A later genetic analysis associated a missense DCLRE1C variant with V-gene and J-gene trimming of TCR beta chains, and an independent cohort replicated the association. A later genetic analysis reported fewer N-insertions in productive TCRs among donors in an Asian-associated ancestry cluster than the roughly 620-donor mean. For the cohort, immune exposure information was limited to CMV serostatus. Because counts were too low, approximately 18 rarely observed V segments, including chromosome 9 orphons, were excluded from the earlier analysis of some 590 of the donors. Three of the identified cytomegalovirus-associated TCR beta chains were confirmed in vitro to be specific for cytomegalovirus antigens. In the study, 164 TCR beta chains were listed as associated with cytomegalovirus. Cytomegalovirus status was reported to be diagnosed by the classifier with high specificity and sensitivity in both the original and validation cohorts. When HLA alleles, especially DR and DQ, strongly co-occurred, TCR associations were difficult to assign to individual alleles. The authors suggested that the approach could potentially be extended to other disease states and immunological phenotypes. Roughly uniform sequencing depth across donors was assumed in presence/absence analyses, although this assumption may not hold. An earlier analysis of 587 of the donors showed that most TCR beta V segments appeared in productive rearrangements either about 87% or about 30% of the time, which broadly matched IMGT annotations. In a later analysis, HLA-associated TCR beta chains were found to be more clonally expanded and to have lower generation probabilities than equally common non-associated chains. A group of highly shared sequence variants was considered likely to be a technical artifact of the sequencing pipeline. A later analysis found that most CMV-associated TCR beta chains appeared HLA-restricted, with HLA associations seemingly driven largely by CMV exposure. Several of the top co-occurrence clusters appeared to be linked to parvovirus B19, influenza, CMV and Epstein-Barr virus, according to a later analysis. Most TCR sequences were observed very rarely across donors, whereas some public TCRs were present in many individuals. A later analysis found that TCR association rates varied across HLA loci, with DRB1 alleles showing the most associated TCRs and HLA-C alleles the fewest. A further reported finding was that TCR beta sequences accurately predicted the HLA-A and HLA-B alleles for most subjects in the first cohort. In a later analysis, some 18,000 TCR beta sequences were associated with specific HLA alleles at a false discovery rate of 0.05. This cohort had only TCR beta chains sequenced, and the lack of alpha or paired-chain data limited which features could be detected. Linkage disequilibrium might explain the correlated functional status among segregating V segments, but an unknown experimental factor could not be excluded. Because HLA typing was missing for some donors at each locus, association tests included only the typed subset.

The library relied on the immunoSEQ multiplex PCR assay. The multiplex PCR relied on a mix of 60 forward primers for TCR Vbeta segments and 13 reverse primers for TCR Jbeta segments. The CDR3 region of rearranged TCR beta genes was amplified from genomic DNA by a multiplex PCR assay. The Illumina HiSeq System was used to sequence the amplified TCR beta libraries as 87-base-pair reads. As for the original processing: A later analysis tallied about 77 million unique TCR beta chains across the roughly 610 repertoires, and some 10 million of those chains were shared by two or more donors. To remove PCR and sequencing errors, raw reads were error-corrected and collapsed into unique sequences using a nearest-neighbor algorithm that merged closely related sequences. CDR3 sequences were aligned to IMGT reference sequences to assign V, D and J gene segments. For a sequence to be retained, at least a six-nucleotide match to both a V gene segment and a J gene segment was required. Rearrangements were classified as productive when the CDR3 lacked stop codons and remained in frame with V and J, and all other rearrangements were classified as non-productive. CDR3 was defined by IMGT convention, running from the second conserved V-encoded cysteine to the conserved J-encoded phenylalanine. The earlier analysis of about 610 of the donors excluded any sequence lacking an unambiguous match to a single V gene segment. In an earlier analysis of 587 of the donors, V segments were called functional above 56.7% productive rearrangements and were called segregating when the between-donor standard deviation exceeded 5%. A statistical classification framework was built for diagnosing cytomegalovirus status from the catalog of TCR beta chain sequences. In a later analysis, V and J genes were assigned by comparing TCR nucleotide sequences against IMGT/GENE-DB human TR gene sequences. In a later analysis, CDR3 sequences and most-parsimonious VDJ recombination scenarios were assigned using the TCRdist pipeline. In a later analysis, each TCR beta chain was defined by its CDR3 amino acid sequence together with its V-gene family, and reads lacking a unique V-gene family were excluded. As a way to deal with suspected cross-contamination and a sequencing artifact, a later analysis dropped 592 nucleotide sequences that were highly shared and had low generation probability. In a later analysis, a clonal expansion index was calculated for each public chain from normalized within-repertoire ranks of inferred template counts. In a later analysis, generation probabilities were computed with a VDJ recombination model fitted to out-of-frame rearrangements, and the resulting probabilities were checked against IGoR. Hypergeometric tests were used in a later analysis to score TCR-TCR, TCR-HLA and TCR-CMV co-occurrence, with a repertoire-size bias correction applied to the TCR pairs. A later analysis estimated false discovery rates by permuting HLA or CMV assignments 20 times. In a later analysis, co-occurring TCRs were grouped using DBSCAN, and TCRdist sequence similarity was added for clustering within HLA-allele-positive subsets. Repertoires with fewer than 30,000 or more than 120,000 public chains, plus five repertoires with anomalous nucleotide sharing, were excluded from co-occurrence clustering. Not all clones reach the TCRdb copy of this immuneACCESS table, which keeps in-frame sequences only. Checked studies attribute under half of the gap to unresolved V genes and leave the rest unexplained. D and trimming were read from the DNA, whereas the V and J calls and clone size are those reported in that table. Across this sample there are 150,000 to 170,000 clones, with more than 60% seen only once. The ten largest account for about 4% of the sample.

Cut back by 2 bases and 0 bases, the V and J ends lie 18 bases apart. CDR1 and CDR2 (PRHDT, FYEKMQ) derive from the germline V gene (reference sequence). The CDR3 covers 18 residues, taking in both the cysteine and the phenylalanine. Just the 54-base CDR3 DNA is kept, in frame starting at base 1. The cohort consisted of more than 650 healthy bone marrow donors. At the time of sampling, every cohort member was nominally healthy, though immune exposures that went unrecorded were likely present. The donor was CMV seronegative and belonged to the group of 320 or so seronegative cohort members. Each donor provided a peripheral blood sample, and peripheral blood mononuclear cells were used for TCR beta sequencing. Genomic DNA was extracted from the blood cell samples with the Qiagen DNeasy Blood Extraction Kit.

The V gene is TRBV13 and the J gene is TRBJ2-3, with TRBD1 as a weak D call on 6 bases. This sequence was found in a woman aged 40 to 55 in good health and CMV-seronegative. The sequenced sample was PBMCs. Here is the DNA: TGTGCCAGCAGCTTATATTGGACTGGGACAACTAGCACAGATACGCAGTATTTT. Its translation is CASSLYWTGTTSTDTQYF.